A selection of T cell receptor beta chains follows, all from one sample in a study of chemoradiotherapy in HPV16-positive cancers. Generated by immunoSEQ multiplex PCR, the TCRdb table keeps only in-frame clones and is missing some. The sample has about 6,600 clones; roughly 90% are singletons. This sample comprised blood, obtained from a patient who underwent chemoradiotherapy. These receptors were obtained from a human donor with HPV-associated anogenital cancer. CDR3s include the opening cysteine and the closing phenylalanine or tryptophan. A D gene is named only where the DNA matches it firmly. Clone size is not always given. Where it is, it says once, few, many or a class for expanded clones.

TRBJ2-5	.	TRBV2	.	CASRRGGAQYF	TGTGCCAGCAGGAGGGGTGGTGCCCAGTACTTC
TRBJ2-2	.	TRBV5-1	.	CASSLDGGGELFF	TGCGCCAGCAGCTTGGATGGGGGCGGGGAGCTGTTTTTT
TRBJ2-3	.	TRBV6-4	.	CASSDQATSTDTQYF	TGTGCCAGCAGTGACCAGGCAACTAGCACAGATACGCAGTATTTT
TRBJ1-6	few	TRBV10-3	TRBD1	CAISEETGARGSPLHF	TGTGCCATCAGTGAGGAGACAGGGGCTCGGGGTTCACCCCTCCACTTT
TRBJ1-3	.	TRBV7-2	.	CASTRASRSSGNTIYF	TGTGCCAGCACCCGGGCGAGTCGAAGCTCTGGAAACACCATATATTTT
TRBJ2-5	.	TRBV5-1	TRBD1	CASSFGDRESETQYF	TGCGCCAGCAGCTTCGGGGACAGGGAGTCAGAGACCCAGTACTTC
TRBJ2-7	.	TRBV12-5	.	CASGLVDGLEQYF	TGTGCTAGTGGTTTGGTTGATGGGCTCGAGCAGTACTTC
TRBJ2-7	.	TRBV11-3	.	CASSMGLGPDEQYF	TGTGCCAGCAGCATGGGTTTGGGGCCAGACGAGCAGTACTTC
TRBJ1-1	.	TRBV19	.	CASSDMVDTEAFF	TGTGCCAGTAGCGACATGGTTGACACTGAAGCTTTCTTT
TRBJ1-4	.	TRBV18	.	CASSRLGEKLFF	TGTGCCAGCTCACGTCTGGGTGAAAAACTGTTTTTT
TRBJ1-2	.	TRBV7-6	.	CASSPITAGLFGYTF	TGTGCCAGCAGCCCCATAACAGCAGGGCTATTTGGCTACACCTTC
TRBJ2-2	.	TRBV19	.	CASSIDLETGELFF	TGTGCCAGTAGTATAGATCTCGAGACCGGGGAGCTGTTTTTT
TRBJ2-7	.	TRBV4-3	TRBD1	CASSREPGQGAYEQYF	TGCGCCAGCAGCCGAGAACCGGGACAGGGGGCCTACGAGCAGTACTTC
TRBJ2-7	.	TRBV7-2	TRBD1	CASSSDRGSSYEQYF	TGTGCCAGCAGTTCAGACAGGGGGAGCTCCTACGAGCAGTACTTC
TRBJ1-5	once	TRBV18	.	CASSPVNSARSNQPQHF	TGTGCCAGCTCACCCGTTAACAGTGCGCGAAGCAATCAGCCCCAGCATTTT
TRBJ1-1	.	TRBV2	.	CASSEGWGNTEAFF	TGTGCCAGCAGTGAAGGGTGGGGGAACACTGAAGCTTTCTTT
TRBJ2-7	.	TRBV27	TRBD1	CASRPGQGVYEQYF	TGTGCCAGCAGACCGGGACAGGGGGTCTACGAGCAGTACTTC
TRBJ2-3	.	TRBV9	TRBD1	CASSLTGGRTDTQYF	TGTGCCAGCAGCTTAACAGGGGGCCGCACAGATACGCAGTATTTT
TRBJ1-1	few	TRBV27	TRBD1	CASSPGQGRDTEAFF	TGTGCCAGCAGTCCCGGACAGGGGCGGGACACTGAAGCTTTCTTT
TRBJ2-2	.	TRBV7-9	.	CASSLWRGAGELFF	TGTGCCAGCAGCTTATGGCGGGGTGCCGGGGAGCTGTTTTTT
TRBJ2-3	.	TRBV2	.	CASSDKAVRGTDTQYF	TGTGCCAGCAGTGATAAGGCGGTTCGGGGCACAGATACGCAGTATTTT
TRBJ2-3	.	TRBV5-1	TRBD1	CASSARQGADTQYF	TGCGCCAGCAGCGCAAGACAGGGAGCAGATACGCAGTATTTT
TRBJ1-2	.	TRBV7-2	TRBD1	CASSITTGGSNYGYTF	TGTGCCAGCAGCATAACGACAGGGGGCTCTAACTATGGCTACACCTTC
TRBJ2-7	.	TRBV4-3	.	CASSHVAGNEQYF	TGCGCCAGCAGCCACGTGGCTGGAAACGAGCAGTACTTC
TRBJ1-2	.	TRBV27	TRBD1	CASSFQGGYGYTF	TGTGCCAGCAGTTTCCAGGGGGGCTATGGCTACACCTTC
TRBJ1-2	.	TRBV6-5	.	CASTADGTRGYTF	TGTGCCAGCACCGCCGACGGAACCCGTGGCTACACCTTC
TRBJ1-1	.	TRBV27	.	CASRETVGLNTEAFF	TGTGCCAGCAGGGAGACGGTCGGCCTGAACACTGAAGCTTTCTTT
TRBJ2-1	.	TRBV15	TRBD2	CATSRELAGGGNEQFF	TGTGCCACCAGCAGAGAACTAGCGGGAGGGGGCAATGAGCAGTTCTTC
TRBJ1-2	few	TRBV7-9	.	CASSFGAGNYGYTF	TGTGCCAGCAGCTTTGGCGCAGGGAACTATGGCTACACCTTC